Listed below are T cell receptor beta chains from one sample, sequenced in a study of Ad26.COV2.S vaccination and SARS-CoV-2 variants. Generated by immunoSEQ multiplex PCR, the TCRdb table keeps only in-frame clones and is missing some. The table records about 460,000 clones, 80% to 90% of them present only once. The sample in question was peripheral blood, obtained in a trial of Ad26.COV2.S vaccine versus placebo. The receptors stem from a person between 18 and 59 years old who received the Ad26.COV2.S COVID-19 vaccine or a placebo. Each CDR3 is given with its conserved first and last residue. A D gene is named only where the DNA matches it firmly. Clone sizes are given selectively: once, few, many, or a class where the clone is expanded.

d_call,cdr3_length,v_call,clone_size,j_call,cdr3_nt,cdr3_aa
.,11,TRBV29-1,.,TRBJ2-2,TGCAGCGTTGATTACACCGGGGAGCTGTTTTTT,CSVDYTGELFF
.,15,TRBV3-1/TRBV3-2,.,TRBJ1-3,TGTGCCAGCAGCCCACGTTTATTCTCTGGAAACACCATATATTTT,CASSPRLFSGNTIYF
.,14,TRBV6-5,.,TRBJ2-7,TGTGCCAGCAGTTACGTGGGCAGGGCCTACGAGCAGTACTTC,CASSYVGRAYEQYF
TRBD2,16,TRBV24-1,.,TRBJ2-3,TGTGCCACCAGTGAACCGGGACTAGTTAACACAGATACGCAGTATTTT,CATSEPGLVNTDTQYF
TRBD1,15,TRBV16,.,TRBJ1-2,TGTGCCAGCAGCCAATCCGGTGTGCCGGGAGGGACAGGGACCTTC,CASSQSGVPGGTGTF
TRBD1,14,TRBV19,.,TRBJ2-3,TGTGCCAGTAGTTCCCGGGACAGGGGGGATACGCAGTATTTT,CASSSRDRGDTQYF
.,13,TRBV19,.,TRBJ2-7,TGTGCCAGTAGTAAACGACAGTCCTACGAGCAGTACTTC,CASSKRQSYEQYF
.,15,TRBV27,once,TRBJ2-1,TGTGCCAGCAGCCCGACGGTGAGCTCCTACAATGAGCAGTTCTTC,CASSPTVSSYNEQFF
TRBD1,14,TRBV6-5,.,TRBJ1-2,TGTGCCAGCAGGACCCCCCGGACAGGGTTAGGCTACACCTTC,CASRTPRTGLGYTF
.,13,TRBV2,.,TRBJ1-6,TGTGCCAGCATAGCCCGGTTGGGTTCACCCCTCCACTTT,CASIARLGSPLHF
.,14,TRBV5-1,few,TRBJ1-6,TGCGCCAGCAAAGTTGGGCCGGGGAATTCACCCCTCCACTTT,CASKVGPGNSPLHF
.,15,TRBV18,.,TRBJ1-1,TGTGCCAGCTCACCCAAATTGGGTGTTGACACTGAAGCTTTCTTT,CASSPKLGVDTEAFF
TRBD1,13,TRBV2,.,TRBJ1-5,TGTGCCAGCGGGGGGACAGGAGATCAGCCCCAGCATTTT,CASGGTGDQPQHF
TRBD1,14,TRBV24-1,.,TRBJ2-1,TGTGCCACCAGTCAGTACTATCAGGGGGCCGAGCAGTTCTTC,CATSQYYQGAEQFF
.,14,TRBV5-6,.,TRBJ2-3,TGTGCCAGCAGCTTAAGGGGCAGCACAGATACGCAGTATTTT,CASSLRGSTDTQYF
.,12,TRBV19,.,TRBJ1-1,TGTGCCAGTCTTAGGGAGAACACTGAAGCTTTCTTT,CASLRENTEAFF
.,13,TRBV19,.,TRBJ2-7,TGTGCCACCGAAGGGGGGTTGCGGCGCGAGCAGTACTTC,CATEGGLRREQYF
.,16,TRBV28,.,TRBJ2-3,TGTGCCAGCAGACCCTATAGCGATCGGGTCACAGATACGCAGTATTTT,CASRPYSDRVTDTQYF
.,11,TRBV28,once,TRBJ1-2,TGTGCCAGCAGTTTTCGGCATGGCTACACCTTC,CASSFRHGYTF
TRBD1,16,TRBV6-1,.,TRBJ2-3,TGTGCCAGCAGTGGGCCGGGACAGGATAGCACAGATACGCAGTATTTT,CASSGPGQDSTDTQYF
.,15,TRBV9,.,TRBJ2-1,TGTGCCAGCAGCGTAGTTAGCGCCACCCGAGATGAGCAGTTCTTC,CASSVVSATRDEQFF
TRBD2,13,TRBV5-1,.,TRBJ2-7,TGCGCCAGGATAGCGGGAGGGTCCTACGAGCAGTACTTC,CARIAGGSYEQYF
.,14,TRBV18,.,TRBJ1-3,TGTGCCAGCTCACCAGGCAGGCTCGGAAACACCATATATTTT,CASSPGRLGNTIYF
.,14,TRBV6-5,.,TRBJ1-3,TGTGCCAGCAGTTACGGGTTCTCTGGAAACACCATATATTTT,CASSYGFSGNTIYF
.,15,TRBV9,.,TRBJ1-6,TGTGCCAGCAGCGAACAGGGAGGTAGTAATTCACCCCTCCACTTT,CASSEQGGSNSPLHF
.,16,TRBV27,.,TRBJ2-7,TGTGCCAGCAGTTTAGGGAAAAGGGTACAGGGCTACGAGCAGTACTTC,CASSLGKRVQGYEQYF
TRBD1,14,TRBV19,.,TRBJ2-6,TGTGCCAGTGTAGACAGGGCTGGGGCCAACGTCCTGACTTTC,CASVDRAGANVLTF
TRBD1,16,TRBV7-8,once,TRBJ1-2,TGTGCCAGCAGCAAAAACTCCGGGACAGGGCTCTATGGCTACACCTTC,CASSKNSGTGLYGYTF
.,15,TRBV27,.,TRBJ2-1,TGTGCCAGCAGACTCCGACAGAACTACTACAATGAGCAGTTCTTC,CASRLRQNYYNEQFF
.,14,TRBV4-2,few,TRBJ1-2,TGTGCCAGCAGCCAGCGCAGCCATAACTATGGCTACACCTTC,CASSQRSHNYGYTF
.,14,TRBV19,few,TRBJ1-5,TGTGCCAGTAGTATAGGACAGGGCAATCAGCCCCAGCATTTT,CASSIGQGNQPQHF
.,13,TRBV7-5,.,TRBJ1-1,TGTGCCAGAATCTGGGGACGGAACACTGAAGCTTTCTTT,CARIWGRNTEAFF
TRBD1,14,TRBV7-2,.,TRBJ1-4,TGTGCCAGCAGCTTCGACAGGGGTAGTGAAAAACTGTTTTTT,CASSFDRGSEKLFF
.,13,TRBV30,.,TRBJ1-1,TGTGCCTGGAGTGTTCTGGAGAACACTGAAGCTTTCTTT,CAWSVLENTEAFF
TRBD1,14,TRBV18,.,TRBJ1-2,TGTGCCAGCTCACCGGACAGGCAAAGCTATGGCTACACCTTC,CASSPDRQSYGYTF
TRBD2,16,TRBV7-3,.,TRBJ2-3,TGTGCCAGCAGCCGGAAGCGGGGGCCGCCCGGAGATACGCAGTATTTT,CASSRKRGPPGDTQYF
.,13,TRBV5-1,.,TRBJ1-4,TGCGCCAGCATGGCCAGCACTAATGAAAAACTGTTTTTT,CASMASTNEKLFF
.,12,TRBV28,once,TRBJ2-5,TGTGCCAGCAGACAGGGACGAGAGACCCAGTACTTC,CASRQGRETQYF
.,14,TRBV9,.,TRBJ2-3,TGTGCCAGCAGCGGGGCCGGGCGCACAGATACGCAGTATTTT,CASSGAGRTDTQYF
.,12,TRBV4-2,.,TRBJ1-5,TGTGCCAGCAGCCAAGCTGGCCAGCCCCAGCATTTT,CASSQAGQPQHF
.,15,TRBV19,.,TRBJ2-7,TGTGCCAGTAGTAACCGAATAAGGCCGTCCTACGAGCAGTACTTC,CASSNRIRPSYEQYF
TRBD1,15,TRBV5-1,.,TRBJ1-2,TGCGCCAGCAGCTTACCGACCGGGACAGCCTATGGCTACACCTTC,CASSLPTGTAYGYTF
TRBD1,19,TRBV4-3,.,TRBJ1-2,TGCGCCAGCAGCCAACCGACCCACCCAAAGACAGGGAAGCGATATGGCTACACCTTC,CASSQPTHPKTGKRYGYTF
.,15,TRBV7-6,.,TRBJ2-2,TGTGCCAGCAGCTTAGGGTTGGGACCGGCGGGGGAGCTGTTTTTT,CASSLGLGPAGELFF
.,13,TRBV7-3,.,TRBJ2-1,TGTGCCAGCAGCCCCCATAGCGTCCATGAGCAGTTCTTC,CASSPHSVHEQFF
TRBD2,17,TRBV2,.,TRBJ2-3,TGTGCCAGCAGTGAAGGCCTGGCGGGGGGGCCTTCAGATACGCAGTATTTT,CASSEGLAGGPSDTQYF
TRBD2,15,TRBV20-1,.,TRBJ2-2,TGCAGTGCTAGTCCTAGCGGGACGAACACCGGGGAGCTGTTTTTT,CSASPSGTNTGELFF
.,10,TRBV6-5,.,TRBJ1-1,TGTGCCAGCGGGAGTAGTGAAGCTTTCTTT,CASGSSEAFF
.,13,TRBV7-3,.,TRBJ2-1,TGTGCCAGCAGCTTAGGAGGTGGCAATGAGCAGTTCTTC,CASSLGGGNEQFF
.,18,TRBV10-1,few,TRBJ1-3,TGCGCCAGCAGTGAGCCTTACGGGACGGTTGGCTCTGGAAACACCATATATTTT,CASSEPYGTVGSGNTIYF
TRBD1,16,TRBV5-6,.,TRBJ1-6,TGTGCCAGCAGATCGCAGGGGGGATTCTATAATTCACCCCTCCACTTT,CASRSQGGFYNSPLHF
.,13,TRBV5-1,few,TRBJ2-1,TGCGCCAGCAGTAACCCCGACTGGAATGAGCAGTTCTTC,CASSNPDWNEQFF
.,14,TRBV30,.,TRBJ2-7,TGTGCCTGGAGTCCGGGACACCTTTTGTACGAGCAGTACTTC,CAWSPGHLLYEQYF
.,17,TRBV4-3,.,TRBJ1-5,TGCGCCAGCAGCCAAAACTATTTACAGGTACTCAATCAGCCCCAGCATTTT,CASSQNYLQVLNQPQHF
TRBD2,16,TRBV28,.,TRBJ2-1,TGTGCCAGCAAAACCCTAGCGGGAGGTTACTACAATGAGCAGTTCTTC,CASKTLAGGYYNEQFF
.,15,TRBV30,once,TRBJ2-1,TGTGCCTGGAGTCTGGGAAGTCCCCTCTACAATGAGCAGTTCTTC,CAWSLGSPLYNEQFF
.,15,TRBV28,.,TRBJ1-2,TGTGCCAGCAAGACCCCCGCCCGGGGCCGGGGGGGCTACACCTTC,CASKTPARGRGGYTF
TRBD2,19,TRBV27,.,TRBJ2-3,TGTGCCAGCAGTTTCTCGCGGAGACTAGCGGGAGGGTACACAGATACGCAGTATTTT,CASSFSRRLAGGYTDTQYF
.,14,TRBV30,.,TRBJ1-4,TGTGCCTGGACTTCCCTTGCAACTAATGAAAAACTGTTTTTT,CAWTSLATNEKLFF
.,10,TRBV29-1,.,TRBJ2-2,TGCAGCGTTGAAAATGGGGAGCTGTTTTTT,CSVENGELFF